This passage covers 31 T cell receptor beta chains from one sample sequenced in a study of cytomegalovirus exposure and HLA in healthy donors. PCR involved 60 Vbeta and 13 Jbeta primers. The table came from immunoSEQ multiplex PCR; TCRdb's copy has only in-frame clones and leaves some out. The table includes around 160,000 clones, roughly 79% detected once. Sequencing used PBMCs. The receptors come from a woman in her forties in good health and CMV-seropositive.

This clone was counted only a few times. For the CDR3, the DNA is TGTGCCAGCAAAGCGGGGGGGGCTGTAACAGATACGCAGTATTTT. Protein product: CASKAGGAVTDTQYF. This chain joins TRBV27 and TRBJ2-3, with TRBD2 identical over 10 bases. The CDR3 extends over 15 amino acids. Germline V CDR1 and CDR2: MNHEY, SMNVEV (reference sequence). J gave up 3 bases and V 7 bases, and 7 bases lay outside the gene matches.

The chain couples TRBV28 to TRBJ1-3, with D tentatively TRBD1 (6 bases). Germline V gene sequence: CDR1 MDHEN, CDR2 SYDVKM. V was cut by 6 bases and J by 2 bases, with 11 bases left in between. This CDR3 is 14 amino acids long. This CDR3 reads CASRPGTPGNTIYF. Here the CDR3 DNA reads TGTGCCAGCAGGCCTGGGACACCTGGAAACACCATATATTTT.

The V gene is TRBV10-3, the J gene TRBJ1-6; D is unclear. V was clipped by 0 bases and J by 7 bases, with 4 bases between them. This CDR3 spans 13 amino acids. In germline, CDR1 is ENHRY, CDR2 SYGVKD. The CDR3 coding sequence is TGTGCCATCAGTGAGTCGGGCAATTCACCCCTCCACTTT. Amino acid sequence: CAISESGNSPLHF.

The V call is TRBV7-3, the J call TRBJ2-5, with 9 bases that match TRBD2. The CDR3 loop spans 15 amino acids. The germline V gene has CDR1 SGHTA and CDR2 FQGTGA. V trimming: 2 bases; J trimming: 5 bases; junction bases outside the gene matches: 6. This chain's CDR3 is CASSLYLAGMETQYF. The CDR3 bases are TGTGCCAGCAGCTTATATCTAGCGGGGATGGAGACCCAGTACTTC.

For the CDR3, the DNA is TGTGCCAGCAGACCGGGACAGGGGGGCACCGGGGAGCTGTTTTTT. Protein product: CASRPGQGGTGELFF. The chain has TRBV7-3 and TRBJ2-2; 11 nucleotides match TRBD1. With 6 bases clipped from V and 4 bases from J, the junction kept 4 bases outside the gene matches. The CDR3 consists of 15 residues. Germline V gives CDR1 SGHTA, CDR2 FQGTGA.

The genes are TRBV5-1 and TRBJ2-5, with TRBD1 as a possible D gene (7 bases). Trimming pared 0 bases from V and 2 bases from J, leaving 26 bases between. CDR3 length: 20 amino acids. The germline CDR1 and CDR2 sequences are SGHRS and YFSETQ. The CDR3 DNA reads TGCGCCAGCAGCTTGGGGGCCTGGACAGGCAGCTTGGGGAGGCAAGAGACCCAGTACTTC. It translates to CASSLGAWTGSLGRQETQYF.

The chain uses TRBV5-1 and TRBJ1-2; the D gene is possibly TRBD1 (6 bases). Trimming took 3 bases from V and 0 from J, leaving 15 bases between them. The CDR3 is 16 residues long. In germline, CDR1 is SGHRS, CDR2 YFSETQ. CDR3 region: CASSWDTANSNYGYTF. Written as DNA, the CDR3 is TGCGCCAGCAGCTGGGACACAGCCAACTCTAACTATGGCTACACCTTC.

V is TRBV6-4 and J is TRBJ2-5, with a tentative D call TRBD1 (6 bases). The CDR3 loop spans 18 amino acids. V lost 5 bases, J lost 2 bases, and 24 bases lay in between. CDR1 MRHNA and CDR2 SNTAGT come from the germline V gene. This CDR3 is CASSNEGRDKDSQETQYF. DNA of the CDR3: TGTGCCAGCAGTAACGAGGGCCGGGACAAAGACAGTCAAGAGACCCAGTACTTC.

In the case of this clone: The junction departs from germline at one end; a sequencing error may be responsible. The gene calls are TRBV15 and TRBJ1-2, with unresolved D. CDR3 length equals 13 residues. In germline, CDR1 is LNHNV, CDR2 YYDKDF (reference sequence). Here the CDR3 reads CATSRDEGYGYTF. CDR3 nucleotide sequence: TGTGCCACCAGCAGAGACGAGGGTTATGGGTACACCTTC.

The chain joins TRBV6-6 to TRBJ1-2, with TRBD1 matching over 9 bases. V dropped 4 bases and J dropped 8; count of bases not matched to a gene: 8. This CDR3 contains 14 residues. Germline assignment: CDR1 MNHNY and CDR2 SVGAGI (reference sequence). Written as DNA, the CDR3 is TGTGCCAGCAGTTCCCCAGGGACAGGGTCCGGCTACACCTTC. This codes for CASSSPGTGSGYTF.

Here the CDR3 DNA reads TGTGCCAGCAGCTTTTGGCCGGGACAGACCTACGAGCAGTACTTC. This codes for CASSFWPGQTYEQYF. This rearrangement joins TRBV7-3 to TRBJ2-7; 7 bases align to TRBD1. CDR3 length: 15 amino acids. Losses at the gene ends were 3 bases for V and 2 bases for J; bases not matched to a gene: 7. Looked up from germline, CDR1 is SGHTA and CDR2 is FQGTGA.

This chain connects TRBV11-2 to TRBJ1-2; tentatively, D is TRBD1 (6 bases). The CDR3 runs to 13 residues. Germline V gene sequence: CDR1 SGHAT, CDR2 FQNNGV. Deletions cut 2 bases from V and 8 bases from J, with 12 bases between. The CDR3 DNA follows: TGTGCCAGCAGCTTAATGACAGGAAGGGGCTACACCTTC. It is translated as CASSLMTGRGYTF. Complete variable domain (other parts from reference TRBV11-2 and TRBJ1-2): EAGVAQSPRYKIIEKRQSVAFWCNPISGHATLYWYQQILGQGPKLLIQFQNNGVVDDSQLPKDRFSAERLKGVDSTLKIQPAKLEDSAVYLCASSLMTGRGYTFGSGTRLTVV.

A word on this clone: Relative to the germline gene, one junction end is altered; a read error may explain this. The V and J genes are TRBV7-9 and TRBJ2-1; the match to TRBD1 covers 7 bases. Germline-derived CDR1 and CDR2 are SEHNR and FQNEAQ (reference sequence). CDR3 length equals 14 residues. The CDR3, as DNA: TGTTCCAGCAGCTCATTAACAGGGGTAGTTGAGCAGTTCTTC. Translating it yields CSSSSLTGVVEQFF. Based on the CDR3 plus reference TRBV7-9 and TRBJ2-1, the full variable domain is DTGVSQNPRHKITKRGQNVTFRCDPISEHNRLYWYRQTLGQGPEFLTYFQNEAQLEKSRLLSDRFSAERPKGSFSTLEIQRTEQGDSAMYLCSSSSLTGVVEQFFGPGTRLTVL.

The CDR3 DNA is TGTGCCAGCAGTTACGGGCGGGGGGGCCCCGAGACCCAGTACTTC. Translated: CASSYGRGGPETQYF. The rearrangement joins TRBV6-5 to TRBJ2-5; 9 nucleotides align to TRBD2. Germline CDR1 is MNHEY and CDR2 is SVGAGI. J gave up 5 bases and V 2 bases, and 6 bases lay outside the gene matches. There are 15 residues in the CDR3.

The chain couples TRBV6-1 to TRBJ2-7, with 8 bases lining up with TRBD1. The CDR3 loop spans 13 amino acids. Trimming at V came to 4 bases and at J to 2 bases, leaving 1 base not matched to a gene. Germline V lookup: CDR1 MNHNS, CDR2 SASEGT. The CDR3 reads CASSADRAYEQYF. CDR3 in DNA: TGTGCCAGCAGTGCGGACAGGGCCTACGAGCAGTACTTC.

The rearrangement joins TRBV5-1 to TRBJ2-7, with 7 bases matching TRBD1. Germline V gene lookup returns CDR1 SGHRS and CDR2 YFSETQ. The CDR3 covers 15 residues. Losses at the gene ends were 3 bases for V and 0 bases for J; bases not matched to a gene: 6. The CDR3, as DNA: TGCGCCAGCAGCTCGATTGGGACAGCCTCCTACGAGCAGTACTTC. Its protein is CASSSIGTASYEQYF.

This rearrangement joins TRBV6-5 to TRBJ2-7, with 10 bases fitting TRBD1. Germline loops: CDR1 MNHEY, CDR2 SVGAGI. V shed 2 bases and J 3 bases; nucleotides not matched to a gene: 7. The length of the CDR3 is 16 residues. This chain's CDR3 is CASSYDRTGGVYEQYF. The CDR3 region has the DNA TGTGCCAGCAGTTACGACCGGACAGGGGGAGTCTACGAGCAGTACTTC.

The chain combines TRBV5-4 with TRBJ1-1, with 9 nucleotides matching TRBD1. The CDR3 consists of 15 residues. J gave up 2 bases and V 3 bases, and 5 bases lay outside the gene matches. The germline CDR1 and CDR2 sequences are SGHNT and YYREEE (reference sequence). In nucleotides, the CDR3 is TGTGCCAGCAGCTCAAACAGGGGGCTCAACACTGAAGCTTTCTTT. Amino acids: CASSSNRGLNTEAFF. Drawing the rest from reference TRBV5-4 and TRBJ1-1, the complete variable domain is ETGVTQSPTHLIKTRGQQVTLRCSSQSGHNTVSWYQQALGQGPQFIFQYYREEENGRGNFPPRFSGLQFPNYSSELNVNALELDDSALYLCASSSNRGLNTEAFFGQGTRLTVV.

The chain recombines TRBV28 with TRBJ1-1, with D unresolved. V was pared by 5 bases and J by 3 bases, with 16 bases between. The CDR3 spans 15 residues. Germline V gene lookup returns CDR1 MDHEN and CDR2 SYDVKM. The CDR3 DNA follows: TGTGCCAGCAGTCACAGAGGGATTTTGGACACTGAAGCTTTCTTT. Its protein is CASSHRGILDTEAFF.

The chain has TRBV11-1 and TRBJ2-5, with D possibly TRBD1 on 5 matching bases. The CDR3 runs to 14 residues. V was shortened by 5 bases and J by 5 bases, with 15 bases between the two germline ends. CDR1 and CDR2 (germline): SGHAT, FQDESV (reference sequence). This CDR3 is CASSSQGFAETQYF. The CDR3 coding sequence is TGTGCCAGCAGCAGTCAGGGATTTGCGGAGACCCAGTACTTC.

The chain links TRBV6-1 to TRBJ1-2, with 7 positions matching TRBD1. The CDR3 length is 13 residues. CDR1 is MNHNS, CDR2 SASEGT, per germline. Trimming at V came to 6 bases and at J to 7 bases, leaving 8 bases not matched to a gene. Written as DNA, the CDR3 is TGTGCCAGCAGCCGGGACAGAGGCGGTGGCTACACCTTC. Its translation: CASSRDRGGGYTF.

The CDR3 nucleotides read TGTGCCAGCCAGGCGGGGACGGATTATGGCTACACCTTC. It is translated as CASQAGTDYGYTF. The rearrangement links TRBV28 to TRBJ1-2; weak D call: TRBD1 (5 bases). Between the trimmed V and J ends, which lost 8 bases and 5 bases, there was a span of 15 bases. CDR1 is MDHEN, CDR2 SYDVKM, per germline. The CDR3 extends over 13 amino acids.

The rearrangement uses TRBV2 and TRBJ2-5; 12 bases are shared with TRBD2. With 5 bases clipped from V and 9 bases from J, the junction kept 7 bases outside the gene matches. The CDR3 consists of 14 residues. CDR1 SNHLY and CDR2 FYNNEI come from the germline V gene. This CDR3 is CASSTSGGHRAQYF. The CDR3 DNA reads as TGTGCCAGCAGTACTAGCGGGGGGCACAGGGCCCAGTACTTC. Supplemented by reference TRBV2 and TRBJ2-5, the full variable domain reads EPEVTQTPSHQVTQMGQEVILRCVPISNHLYFYWYRQILGQKVEFLVSFYNNEISEKSEIFDDQFSVERPDGSNFTLKIRSTKLEDSAMYFCASSTSGGHRAQYFGPGTRLLVL.

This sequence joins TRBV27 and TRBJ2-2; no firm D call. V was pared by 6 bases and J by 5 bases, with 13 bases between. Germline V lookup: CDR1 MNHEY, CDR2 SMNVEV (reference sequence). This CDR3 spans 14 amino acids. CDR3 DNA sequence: TGTGCCAGCAGGACTTTGGTCGGGACCGGGGAGCTGTTTTTT. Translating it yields CASRTLVGTGELFF.

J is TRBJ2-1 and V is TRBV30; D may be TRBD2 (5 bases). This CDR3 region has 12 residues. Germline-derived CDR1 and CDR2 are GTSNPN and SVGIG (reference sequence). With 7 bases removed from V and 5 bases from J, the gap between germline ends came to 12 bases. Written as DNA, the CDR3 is TGTGCCTACACCACCGGGGACAATGAGCAGTTCTTC. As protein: CAYTTGDNEQFF.

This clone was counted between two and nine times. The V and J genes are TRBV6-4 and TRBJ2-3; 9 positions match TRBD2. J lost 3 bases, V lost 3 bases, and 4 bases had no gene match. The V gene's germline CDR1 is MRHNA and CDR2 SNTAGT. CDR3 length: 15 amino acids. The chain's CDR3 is CASSERGGGTDTQYF. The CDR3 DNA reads TGTGCCAGCAGTGAGCGGGGGGGAGGTACAGATACGCAGTATTTT.

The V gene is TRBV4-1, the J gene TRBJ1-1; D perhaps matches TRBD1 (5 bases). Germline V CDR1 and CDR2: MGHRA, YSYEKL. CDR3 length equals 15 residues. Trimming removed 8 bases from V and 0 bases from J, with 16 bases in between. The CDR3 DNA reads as TGCGCCAGCCGGGGGTCGGTTGGGATGAACACTGAAGCTTTCTTT. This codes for CASRGSVGMNTEAFF.

The DNA for the CDR3 is TGTGCCACCAGCAGAGCCTTGGAGGGCGAGCAGTACTTC. Its translation: CATSRALEGEQYF. The rearrangement links TRBV15 to TRBJ2-7, with a tentative D call TRBD2 (6 bases). Deletions cut 1 base from V and 6 bases from J, with 10 bases between. Germline CDR1 is LNHNV and CDR2 is YYDKDF (reference sequence). CDR3 length: 13 amino acids.

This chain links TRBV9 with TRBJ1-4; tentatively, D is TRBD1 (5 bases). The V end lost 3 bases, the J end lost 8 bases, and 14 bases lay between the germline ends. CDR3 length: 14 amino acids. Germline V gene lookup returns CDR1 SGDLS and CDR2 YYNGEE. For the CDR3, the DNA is TGTGCCAGCAGCGATCAGGGTGTTGCGGAAAAACTGTTTTTT. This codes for CASSDQGVAEKLFF.

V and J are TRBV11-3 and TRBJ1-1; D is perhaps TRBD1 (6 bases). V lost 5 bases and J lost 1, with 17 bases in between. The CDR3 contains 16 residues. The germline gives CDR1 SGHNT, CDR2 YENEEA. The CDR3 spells CASSILVQGWNTEAFF. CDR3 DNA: TGTGCCAGCAGCATCCTAGTACAGGGATGGAACACTGAAGCTTTCTTT.

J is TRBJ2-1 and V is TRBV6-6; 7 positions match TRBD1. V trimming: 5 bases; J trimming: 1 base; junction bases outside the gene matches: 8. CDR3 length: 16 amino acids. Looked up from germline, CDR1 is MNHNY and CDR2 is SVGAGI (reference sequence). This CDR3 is CASSPTTGSSYNEQFF. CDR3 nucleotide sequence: TGTGCCAGCAGTCCGACGACAGGGAGTTCCTACAATGAGCAGTTCTTC.